Presented here are 2 T cell receptor beta chains from one specimen sequenced in a study of monozygotic twins with inflammatory bowel disease. TCRdb reworked the 5' RACE reads into one entry per CDR3 protein, no DNA. Recorded for this sample: approximately 400,000 distinct CDR3 sequences. The sample comprised blood. These receptors were obtained from a human donor with ulcerative colitis or Crohn's disease, or a healthy co-twin of an affected twin (not recorded which).

The CDR3 region is CATSRGTTNTGELFF. The chain recombines TRBV15 with TRBJ2-2. The CDR3 is made up of 15 amino acids. Germline CDR1 and CDR2: LNHNV and YYDKDF (reference sequence).

The J gene is TRBJ1-5, the V gene TRBV4-1. This CDR3 comprises 15 residues. The germline V gene has CDR1 MGHRA and CDR2 YSYEKL. Here the CDR3 reads CASSQAVVGNQPQHF.